The source of this T cell receptor (beta chain) is a study of OX40 agonist ivuxolimab in advanced cancers. V lost 5 bases to trimming and J lost 7 bases, with 4 bases between them. This CDR3 has 10 residues. Germline loops: CDR1 SGHAT, CDR2 FQNNGV. This clone has only one observation. Libraries were prepared by immunoSEQ multiplex PCR; TCRdb keeps only in-frame clonotypes and omits some of them. Of roughly 63,000 clones listed, roughly nine tenths were seen once; the top ten hold 10% to 14%. The chain has TRBV11-2 and TRBJ2-3; D gene unclear. Sequenced here: CD4+ or CD8+ T cells sorted from blood, sampled in a trial of the OX40 agonist ivuxolimab. The TCR sequence derives from an adult with an advanced solid tumor such as melanoma, head and neck, liver or kidney cancer. The CDR3: CASSLHTQYF. For the CDR3, the DNA is TGTGCCAGCAGCCTCCATACGCAGTATTTT.